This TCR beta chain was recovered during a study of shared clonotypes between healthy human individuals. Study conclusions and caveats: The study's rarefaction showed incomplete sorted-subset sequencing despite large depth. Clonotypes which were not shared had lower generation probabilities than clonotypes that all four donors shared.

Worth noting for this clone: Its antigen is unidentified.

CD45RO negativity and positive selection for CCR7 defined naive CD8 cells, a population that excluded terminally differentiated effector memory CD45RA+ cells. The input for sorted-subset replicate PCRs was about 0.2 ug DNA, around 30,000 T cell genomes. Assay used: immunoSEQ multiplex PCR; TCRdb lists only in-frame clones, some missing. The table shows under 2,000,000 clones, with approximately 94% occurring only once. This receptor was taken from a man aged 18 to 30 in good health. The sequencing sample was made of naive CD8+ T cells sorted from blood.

This CDR3 reads CASSFVINEQFF. CDR3 bases: TGTGCCAGCAGCTTTGTTATAAATGAGCAGTTCTTC. The chain couples TRBV7-9 to TRBJ2-1; D is unresolved. Germline V gene data show CDR1 as SEHNR and CDR2 as FQNEAQ (reference sequence). This CDR3 spans 12 amino acids. The V end was cut by 3 bases, the J end by 7 bases, with 7 bases between.